The entry that follows covers one TCR beta chain sequence. Its antigen is unidentified. One entry per CDR3 protein results from TCRdb running MiXCR on the 5' RACE reads. The sample has 25,000 to 35,000 distinct CDR3 sequences; 13% to 15% are singletons. The data derive from a study of CD8 T cells in ankylosing spondylitis. Study-wide results and caveats: Made up of under 10 highly homologous variants, a TCR beta motif appeared characteristic of ankylosing spondylitis blood.

The CDR3 is made up of 15 amino acids. Germline assignment: CDR1 SGHRS and CDR2 YFSETQ. V was pared by 0 bases and J by 0 bases, with 9 bases between. The sequenced sample was blood. The sequence derives from a male donor with ankylosing spondylitis or in good health (not recorded which). The rearrangement uses TRBV5-1 and TRBJ1-1, with a tentative D call TRBD1 (5 bases). CDR3 DNA sequence: TGCGCCAGCAGCTTGGAGGGGTACATGAACACTGAAGCTTTCTTT. Its protein product is CASSLEGYMNTEAFF.